Below, 27 T cell receptor beta chains from the same sample are listed, as sequenced in a study of beta chain features in type 1 diabetes. cDNA synthesis used the whole RNA isolate, giving expressed TCRB sequences. The method was immunoSEQ multiplex PCR; TCRdb's version includes in-frame clones alone and lacks a portion of them. Seen here are 900,000 or so clones, roughly 16% observed once, and the top ten hold around 0.02%. The material sequenced was naive CD4+ T cells from blood. All receptors derive from a woman under 30 in good health.

This clone came up many times. The chain is built from TRBV14 and TRBJ1-4, with TRBD1 matching 7 bases. V lost 3 bases to trimming and J lost 8 bases; unmatched junction nucleotides: 9. This CDR3 region has 15 residues. Looked up from germline, CDR1 is SGHDN and CDR2 is FVKESK. CDR3 bases: TGTGCCAGCAGCCAGTATCCGGGACAGTGGGAAAAACTGTTTTTT. Protein sequence: CASSQYPGQWEKLFF.

The V and J genes are TRBV5-1 and TRBJ2-7, with D tentatively TRBD2 (6 bases). This CDR3 is 14 amino acids long. The V gene's germline CDR1 is SGHRS and CDR2 YFSETQ. Deletions cut 1 base from V and 0 bases from J, with 8 bases between. CDR3 in amino acids: CASSLTGVSYEQYF. Here the CDR3 DNA reads TGCGCCAGCAGCTTGACGGGAGTCTCCTACGAGCAGTACTTC.

The table lists this clone with a few counts. This sequence joins TRBV7-3 and TRBJ2-2; D is ambiguous. The CDR3 is 14 residues long. The germline V gene encodes CDR1 SGHTA and CDR2 FQGTGA. V was clipped by 2 bases and J by 3 bases, with 7 bases between them. CDR3 in amino acids: CASSLLRDTGELFF. As DNA, the CDR3 is TGTGCCAGCAGCTTACTCCGGGACACCGGGGAGCTGTTTTTT.

This clone has only a few counts. CDR3: CASSLTANEQFF. For the CDR3, the DNA is TGTGCCAGCAGCTTAACGGCCAATGAGCAGTTCTTC. The rearrangement joins TRBV5-4 to TRBJ2-1, with no clear D. V lost 2 bases and J lost 6, with 6 bases in between. Germline values: CDR1 SGHNT, CDR2 YYREEE (reference sequence). CDR3 size: 12 residues. Full variable domain (rest looked up from reference TRBV5-4 and TRBJ2-1): ETGVTQSPTHLIKTRGQQVTLRCSSQSGHNTVSWYQQALGQGPQFIFQYYREEENGRGNFPPRFSGLQFPNYSSELNVNALELDDSALYLCASSLTANEQFFGPGTRLTVL.

The chain uses TRBV4-2 and TRBJ1-5; 9 nucleotides agree with TRBD1. With 0 bases clipped from V and 6 bases from J, the junction kept 6 bases outside the gene matches. CDR3 length: 16 amino acids. The germline V gene has CDR1 LGHNA and CDR2 YNFKEQ. CDR3 DNA sequence: TGTGCCAGCAGCCAAGATCCAGGGACAGGGTCTCAGCCCCAGCATTTT. Amino acids: CASSQDPGTGSQPQHF.

The chain joins TRBV20-1 to TRBJ2-1; D is unresolved. The CDR3 is 11 residues long. The ends were cut back, 1 base at V and 6 bases at J, with 4 bases in the middle. Looked up from germline, CDR1 is DFQATT and CDR2 is SNEGSKA (reference sequence). The CDR3 DNA is TGCAGTGCTAGAGCTATCAATGAGCAGTTCTTC. Translated: CSARAINEQFF.

The V gene is TRBV2, the J gene TRBJ2-7; the D gene could be TRBD1 or TRBD2 (5 bases each). CDR3 length equals 12 residues. V dropped 4 bases and J dropped 5 bases, with 9 bases sitting between them. Germline CDR1 reads SNHLY; CDR2 reads FYNNEI. CDR3 residues: CASSGDVDEQYF. CDR3 sequence (DNA): TGTGCCAGCAGTGGGGACGTGGACGAGCAGTACTTC.

This clone was observed a handful of times. The chain joins TRBV7-9 to TRBJ2-3; TRBD2 aligns across 7 bases. The CDR3 totals 18 residues. Unmatched junction bases numbered 17, after V lost 5 bases and J lost 3 bases. CDR1 and CDR2 (germline): SEHNR, FQNEAQ (reference sequence). The CDR3 loop reads CASSPRGRDVPGTDTQYF. The CDR3 DNA reads as TGTGCCAGCAGCCCTCGGGGGAGGGACGTGCCAGGTACAGATACGCAGTATTTT.

The V gene is TRBV7-6, the J gene TRBJ1-1, with D uncertain. Germline-derived CDR1 and CDR2 are SGHVS and FNYEAQ. CDR3 length: 13 amino acids. Trimming pared 1 base from V and 2 bases from J, leaving 5 bases between. The CDR3 here is CASSLGENTEAFF. The CDR3 DNA reads TGTGCCAGCAGCTTAGGGGAAAACACTGAAGCTTTCTTT.

This clone was seen more than once but under ten times. The chain employs TRBV6-5 and TRBJ2-1, with unresolved D. The V and J ends lost 5 bases and 10 bases respectively, with 15 bases between them. The CDR3 extends over 13 amino acids. Germline V gives CDR1 MNHEY, CDR2 SVGAGI. DNA for the CDR3: TGTGCCAGCAGTCGCACATTGCGGAAAGAGCAGTTCTTC. Amino acid sequence: CASSRTLRKEQFF.

The sample holds a few counts of this clone. The chain has TRBV7-2 and TRBJ2-5; TRBD1 agrees at 9 bases. CDR1 and CDR2 from the germline V gene are SGHTA and FQGNSA. V gave up 5 bases and J gave up 4 bases; unmatched junction bases: 5. The length of the CDR3 is 14 residues. This chain's CDR3 is CASSTYRGRETQYF. The CDR3 DNA sequence: TGTGCCAGCAGCACATACAGGGGGCGAGAGACCCAGTACTTC.

This clone was seen only a few times. The chain recombines TRBV7-2 with TRBJ2-3, with 14 bases aligning to TRBD2. There are 16 residues in the CDR3. V dropped 1 base and J dropped 14; count of bases not matched to a gene: 11. CDR1 is SGHTA and CDR2 is FQGNSA in the germline V gene. Here the CDR3 reads CASSLEGLAGARARYF. CDR3 coding DNA: TGTGCCAGCAGCTTAGAGGGACTAGCGGGAGCCCGGGCGCGGTATTTT.

This chain uses TRBV5-1 with TRBJ2-6; D ambiguous. The CDR3 length is 14 residues. V gave up 2 bases and J gave up 0 bases, with 3 bases separating them. The germline V gene encodes CDR1 SGHRS and CDR2 YFSETQ. This CDR3 is CASSFDSGANVLTF. The CDR3 DNA reads TGCGCCAGCAGCTTCGACTCTGGGGCCAACGTCCTGACTTTC.

The chain is built from TRBV2 and TRBJ2-1; D gene ambiguous. Per the germline V gene, CDR1 is SNHLY and CDR2 is FYNNEI. V dropped 7 bases and J dropped 4 bases, with 11 bases sitting between them. The CDR3 contains 13 residues. As DNA, the CDR3 is TGTGCCAGCACCCTCAATAGGTACAATGAGCAGTTCTTC. It yields the protein CASTLNRYNEQFF.

The chain carries TRBV5-1 and TRBJ2-1; 11 bases line up with TRBD2. The trim removed 5 bases at V and 5 bases at J, leaving 24 bases unmatched. The CDR3 sequence is 21 residues long. Looked up from germline, CDR1 is SGHRS and CDR2 is YFSETQ. The CDR3 loop is CASRRPRGSGLADSYHNEQFF. The CDR3, as DNA: TGCGCCAGCAGAAGGCCCAGGGGCTCGGGACTAGCGGATAGTTACCACAATGAGCAGTTCTTC.

The CDR3 sequence is CASRTGTGSYEQYF. CDR3 in DNA: TGTGCCAGCAGAACCGGGACAGGCTCCTACGAGCAGTACTTC. The gene calls are TRBV6-1 and TRBJ2-7; 8 nucleotides agree with TRBD1. From germline, CDR1 is MNHNS and CDR2 SASEGT. With V trimmed by 6 bases and J by 0 bases, 4 bases remained unmatched. This CDR3 comprises 14 residues.

The chain uses TRBV2 and TRBJ2-1; 8 bases are a match to TRBD2. This CDR3 is 16 amino acids long. From germline, CDR1 is SNHLY and CDR2 FYNNEI. Unmatched junction bases numbered 5, after V lost 1 base and J lost 3 bases. The CDR3 coding sequence is TGTGCCAGCAGTGAAGGGGGTAGCGGGATCTACAATGAGCAGTTCTTC. Translating gives CASSEGGSGIYNEQFF.

The V and J genes are TRBV19 and TRBJ2-2; possibly TRBD1 or TRBD2 for D (6 bases each). The germline V and J ends were trimmed by 6 bases and 5 bases, with 13 bases remaining between them. This CDR3 has 14 amino acids. Germline values: CDR1 LNHDA, CDR2 SQIVND (reference sequence). This CDR3 reads CASRVGGGTGELFF. The CDR3 coding sequence is TGTGCCAGTAGGGTAGGGGGAGGAACCGGGGAGCTGTTTTTT.

The chain links TRBV5-1 to TRBJ2-7, with D tentatively TRBD1 or TRBD2 (5 bases each). The V and J ends lost 4 bases and 0 bases respectively, with 8 bases between them. The germline gives CDR1 SGHRS, CDR2 YFSETQ. The CDR3 consists of 13 residues. The CDR3 coding sequence is TGCGCCAGCAGCGAGGGGAGCTCCTACGAGCAGTACTTC. Its translation is CASSEGSSYEQYF.

There are a few counts of this clone. The chain recombines TRBV5-1 with TRBJ2-2; D unresolved. The CDR3 spans 15 residues. Trimming removed 7 bases from V and 6 bases from J, with 19 bases in between. From germline, CDR1 is SGHRS and CDR2 YFSETQ. The CDR3 protein is CASGKGVRGSGELFF. Here the CDR3 DNA reads TGCGCCAGCGGAAAGGGCGTAAGAGGCTCCGGGGAGCTGTTTTTT.

The V call is TRBV28, the J call TRBJ2-7, with D unclear. This CDR3 region has 14 residues. CDR1 and CDR2 (germline): MDHEN, SYDVKM. Trimming removed 5 bases at V and 6 bases at J, with 17 bases between. The CDR3 sequence: CASSVHTRFGEQYF. The CDR3 bases are TGTGCCAGCAGTGTCCATACGAGGTTCGGCGAGCAGTACTTC.

In its sample, this clone was seen a few times. The chain recombines TRBV28 with TRBJ2-7, with 9 bases lining up with TRBD1. With V trimmed by 3 bases and J by 6 bases, 9 bases remained unmatched. CDR1 and CDR2 from the germline V gene are MDHEN and SYDVKM. The CDR3 is made up of 15 amino acids. As DNA, the CDR3 is TGTGCCAGCAGTTTGACTGGGACAGGGAGGCCCGAGCAGTACTTC. Translating gives CASSLTGTGRPEQYF.

The J gene is TRBJ2-2, the V gene TRBV12-5; tentatively, D is TRBD1 (6 bases). The V end was cut by 6 bases, the J end by 5 bases, with 16 bases between. The CDR3 length is 15 residues. The germline gives CDR1 LGHNT, CDR2 FRNRAP. The DNA for the CDR3 is TGTGCTAGTGGGTCCCTCAGGGGCGGGACCGGGGAGCTGTTTTTT. It codes for CASGSLRGGTGELFF. Supplemented by reference TRBV12-5 and TRBJ2-2, the full variable domain reads DARVTQTPRHKVTEMGQEVTMRCQPILGHNTVFWYRQTMMQGLELLAYFRNRAPLDDSGMPKDRFSAEMPDATLATLKIQPSEPRDSAVYFCASGSLRGGTGELFFGEGSRLTVL.

This clone turned up a few times. This chain links TRBV27 with TRBJ2-7, with D hard to call. The germline V and J ends were trimmed by 6 bases and 3 bases, with 15 bases remaining between them. Germline V gene lookup returns CDR1 MNHEY and CDR2 SMNVEV (reference sequence). The CDR3 extends over 14 amino acids. CDR3 sequence (DNA): TGTGCCAGCAGCCGGACGGCAGTCTACTACGAGCAGTACTTC. Its protein product is CASSRTAVYYEQYF.

The V and J genes are TRBV7-9 and TRBJ2-3, with a weak D call TRBD2 (6 bases). The V end was cut by 0 bases, the J end by 2 bases, with 12 bases between. CDR3 size: 16 residues. The germline gives CDR1 SEHNR, CDR2 FQNEAQ (reference sequence). CDR3 residues: CASSLAFRGNTDTQYF. CDR3 DNA sequence: TGTGCCAGCAGCTTAGCGTTTCGCGGGAACACAGATACGCAGTATTTT.

The rearrangement joins TRBV29-1 to TRBJ2-3; D is perhaps TRBD2 (5 bases). Germline V gene lookup returns CDR1 SQVTM and CDR2 ANQGSEA. The CDR3 sequence is 13 residues long. The V and J ends lost 5 bases and 3 bases respectively, with 12 bases between them. Written as DNA, the CDR3 is TGCAGCGTTCCCGGACTGACGACAGATACGCAGTATTTT. Its translation is CSVPGLTTDTQYF.

This clone was recorded only once. This sequence joins TRBV11-2 and TRBJ1-4, with no clear D. The CDR3 extends over 14 amino acids. Germline V gives CDR1 SGHAT, CDR2 FQNNGV. V was pared by 6 bases and J by 8 bases, with 16 bases between. In DNA form, the CDR3 reads TGTGCCAGCAGGCACCGGGCCTCTACCGAAAAACTGTTTTTT. The encoded protein is CASRHRASTEKLFF.